This T cell receptor beta chain appears in the sequencing data of a study of chemoradiotherapy in HPV16-positive cancers (dated by TCRdb to between 2021 and 2022). Regarding the research as a whole: Functional T-cell assays on cells from two HPV16-positive patients defined candidate HPV-specific T-cell clones and common TCR motifs. The study asked whether T-cell immunity to the HPV oncoproteins E6 and E7 changes during chemoradiotherapy and whether this immunity affects survival. The candidate HPV-specific TCRs and motifs were subsequently tracked in TCR repertoires obtained from 86 patients with HPV-related cancers.

The CDR3 runs 15 amino acids, cysteine and phenylalanine included. The kept DNA is CDR3 alone, 45 bases in frame from the first base. Looking up the germline V gene yields CDR1 SGDLS and CDR2 YYNGEE. Relative to germline, V is missing 2 bases and J is missing 10 bases, with 11 bases of the junction outside any gene match. Repertoires were sampled multiple times during chemoradiotherapy, which allowed clonal expansion in the tumor microenvironment to be followed. To note about this clone: The antigen it binds to is not known. Base qualities are missing; no much larger clone stands one base away.

The protocol used for the library was the immunoSEQ multiplex PCR assay. This immuneACCESS table, as held by TCRdb, lists in-frame sequences with V and J called but not all clones. Of the missing ones, under half trace to an unresolved V gene in checked studies; the others have no known cause. Counted in this sample were several thousand clones; 70% to 90% of them appeared once. Over 3% of the sample is held by the ten biggest clonotypes. What the authors observed across the whole study: Only a couple of HPV16-positive patients were used to derive the functional definition of HPV-specific T cells, and the survival association was reported for HPV16-positive patients. In HPV16-positive patients, expansion of HPV-responsive T cells during chemoradiotherapy was found to be associated with improved recurrence-free survival. Expansion of candidate HPV-specific clones and E7-related TCR motifs was observed in the tumor microenvironment during treatment, whereas no such expansion was observed for non-HPV-specific T cells.

The specimen was tumor tissue, collected from a patient who underwent chemoradiotherapy. This TCR was recovered from a human donor with HPV-associated anogenital cancer. The chain uses TRBV9 and TRBJ2-1; TRBD2 aligns with 8 central bases. The nucleotides are TGTGCCAGCAGCGTTCAGGGTGCGGGGGGCAAGGAGCAGTTCTTC. Its protein product is CASSVQGAGGKEQFF.